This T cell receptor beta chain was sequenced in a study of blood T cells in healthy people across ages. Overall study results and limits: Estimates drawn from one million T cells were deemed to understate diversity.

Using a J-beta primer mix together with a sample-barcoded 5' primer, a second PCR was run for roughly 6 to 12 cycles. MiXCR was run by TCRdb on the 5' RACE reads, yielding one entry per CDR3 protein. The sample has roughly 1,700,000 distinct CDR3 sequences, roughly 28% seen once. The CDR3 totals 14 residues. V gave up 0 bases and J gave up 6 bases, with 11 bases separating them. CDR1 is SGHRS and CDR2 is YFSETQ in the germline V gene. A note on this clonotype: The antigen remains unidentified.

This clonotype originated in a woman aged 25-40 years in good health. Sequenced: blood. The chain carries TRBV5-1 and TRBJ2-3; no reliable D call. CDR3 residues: CASSLEGPWDTQYF. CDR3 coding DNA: TGCGCCAGCAGCTTGGAAGGGCCGTGGGATACGCAGTATTTT.